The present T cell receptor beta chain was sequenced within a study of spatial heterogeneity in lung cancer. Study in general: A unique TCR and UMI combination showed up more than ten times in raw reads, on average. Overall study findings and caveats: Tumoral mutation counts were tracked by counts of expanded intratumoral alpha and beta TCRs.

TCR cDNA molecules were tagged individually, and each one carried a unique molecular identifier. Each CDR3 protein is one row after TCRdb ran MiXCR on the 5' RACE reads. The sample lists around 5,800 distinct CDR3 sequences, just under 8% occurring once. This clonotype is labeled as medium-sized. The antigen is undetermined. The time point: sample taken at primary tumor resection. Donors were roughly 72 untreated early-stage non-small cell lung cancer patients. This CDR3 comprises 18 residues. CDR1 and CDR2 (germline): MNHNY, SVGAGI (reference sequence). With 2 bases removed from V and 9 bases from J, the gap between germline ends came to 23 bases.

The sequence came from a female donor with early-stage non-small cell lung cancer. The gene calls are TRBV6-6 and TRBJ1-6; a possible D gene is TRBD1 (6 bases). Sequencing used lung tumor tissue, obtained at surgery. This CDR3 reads CASSYSSGSRQGTSPLHF. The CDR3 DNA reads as TGTGCCAGCAGTTACAGTTCGGGGTCGAGGCAGGGGACTTCACCCCTCCACTTT.